This is a list of T cell receptor beta chains from one sample in a study of patients and donors after allogeneic stem cell transplantation. Via MiXCR, TCRdb re-called the RT-PCR reads, giving one row per CDR3 protein. Of 900,000 to 1,000,000 distinct CDR3 sequences in the sample, roughly 18% were seen once. Sequenced sample: blood, either unsorted or a sorted T cell fraction (not recorded which). These receptor sequences come from a human donor who was either an allogeneic HSCT recipient or a stem cell or donor lymphocyte infusion donor (not recorded which). It is not recorded whose cells these are; they may come from a transplant donor. Both conserved end residues are part of each CDR3. Rows give clone size only sometimes, using once, few, many, or a class for an expanded clone.

abundance,v_gene,CDR3aa
NA,TRBV5-5,CASSFGPAFDEQFF
NA,TRBV10-3,CAISASGQSNNEKLFF
many,TRBV12-3/TRBV12-4,CASRVNGGWGGELFF
NA,TRBV29-1,CSVEDAGGPKAEAFF
few,TRBV12-3/TRBV12-4,CASSLGGSVPGTDTQYF
few,TRBV7-9,CASSLTTLTGSEAFF
few,TRBV6-1,CASNRDRGRYEKLFF
few,TRBV5-8,CASSSWRRGGTEAFF
NA,TRBV7-2,CASSFGIQPQHF
few,TRBV6-2/TRBV6-3,CASNNLAYNEQFF